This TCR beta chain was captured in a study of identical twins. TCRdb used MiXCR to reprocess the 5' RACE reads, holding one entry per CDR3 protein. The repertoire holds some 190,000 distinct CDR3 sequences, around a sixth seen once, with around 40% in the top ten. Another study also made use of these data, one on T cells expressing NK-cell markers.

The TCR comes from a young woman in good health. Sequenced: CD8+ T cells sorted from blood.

The CDR3 sequence is CASSLNPSLNTEAFF. The CDR3 coding sequence is TGTGCCAGCAGCTTAAATCCCAGTTTGAACACTGAAGCTTTCTTT. The V call is TRBV7-3, the J call TRBJ1-1; D is unclear. Between the trimmed V and J ends, which lost 1 base and 0 bases, there was a span of 9 bases. Germline V gene sequence: CDR1 SGHTA, CDR2 FQGTGA. The length of the CDR3 is 15 residues. Filled out from reference TRBV7-3 and TRBJ1-1, the complete variable domain reads GAGVSQTPSNKVTEKGKYVELRCDPISGHTALYWYRQSLGQGPEFLIYFQGTGAADDSGLPNDRFFAVRPEGSVSTLKIQRTERGDSAVYLCASSLNPSLNTEAFFGQGTRLTVV.